What follows describes a single T cell receptor beta chain. Its antigen is currently unknown. The V and J ends lost 4 bases and 2 bases, in that order; junction bases with no gene match: 10. CDR3 length: 16 amino acids. The germline gives CDR1 SGHRS, CDR2 YFSETQ. Sequencing used immunoSEQ multiplex PCR; TCRdb keeps in-frame clones, though not all of them. The sample has 2 million to 2.5 million clones; approximately 95% are singletons. This record comes from a study of shared clonotypes between healthy human individuals. Notes on the study in general: Clonotype sharing across several donors was observed for around 5% of naive CD4 clonotypes. What naive subsets generally showed was a larger estimated richness than memory subsets showed. Rarefaction curves obtained for sorted subsets showed sequencing incomplete despite large depth.

Sequences were obtained from naive CD4+ T cells from PBMCs. As for subset: CD45RA+ positively selected. The V gene is TRBV5-1, the J gene TRBJ2-7; TRBD1 matches 9 bases. The source is a man aged 18 to 29 in good health. Some clones in this sample may be carry-over from other donors' samples. This chain's CDR3 is CASSVLTGGAPYEQYF. The CDR3 region has the DNA TGCGCCAGCAGCGTCCTGACAGGGGGGGCCCCCTACGAGCAGTACTTC.